This T cell receptor (beta chain) was recovered during a study of T cells in Graves' hyperthyroidism and ophthalmopathy. TCR beta CDR3 regions were amplified from RNA transcripts. The primer set for the first-round RT-PCR of the TCR CDR3 was HTBI. TCRdb itself ran the multiplex PCR reads through MiXCR, one entry per CDR3 protein. Here the sample spans 800,000 or so distinct CDR3 sequences, over 35% being singletons. As to this clonotype: Its antigen is as yet unknown.

Findings of the study overall: Model-based prediction identified ophthalmopathy a median about 7 months prior to its onset.

Sequencing was performed on blood. This TCR came from a man in his late teens or twenties with Graves' hyperthyroidism.

CDR3 loop: CASSLRTSGSTDTQYF. Written as DNA, the CDR3 is TGTGCCAGCAGCCTCCGGACTAGCGGGAGCACAGATACGCAGTATTTT. The rearrangement links TRBV14 to TRBJ2-3, with 11 bases that match TRBD2. Germline-derived CDR1 and CDR2 are SGHDN and FVKESK. This CDR3 is built from 16 residues. J lost 0 bases, V lost 4 bases, and 3 bases had no gene match. The variable domain in full, completed from reference TRBV14 and TRBJ2-3, reads EAGVTQFPSHSVIEKGQTVTLRCDPISGHDNLYWYRRVMGKEIKFLLHFVKESKQDESGMPNNRFLAERTGGTYSTLKVQPAELEDSGVYFCASSLRTSGSTDTQYFGPGTRLTVL.